The following is a TCR beta chain sequence with its context. Produced via immunoSEQ multiplex PCR; TCRdb's table is partial and in-frame only. The sample contains roughly 150,000 clones, around 73% of which appear only once. CDR3 length: 16 residues. The V gene's germline CDR1 is LNHNV and CDR2 YYDKDF (reference sequence). V lost 7 bases and J lost 4; bases outside the gene matches: 9. This sample was taken from a study of blood T cell repertoires in COVID-19. The chain combines TRBV15 with TRBJ2-3, with 12 bases fitting TRBD2. The origin of this receptor is a man in his sixties who had recovered from COVID-19. The specimen sequenced was peripheral blood. CDR3 DNA sequence: TGTGCCACCACCTCGGGACTAGCGGGCCCGGCAGATACGCAGTATTTT. Translation: CATTSGLAGPADTQYF.